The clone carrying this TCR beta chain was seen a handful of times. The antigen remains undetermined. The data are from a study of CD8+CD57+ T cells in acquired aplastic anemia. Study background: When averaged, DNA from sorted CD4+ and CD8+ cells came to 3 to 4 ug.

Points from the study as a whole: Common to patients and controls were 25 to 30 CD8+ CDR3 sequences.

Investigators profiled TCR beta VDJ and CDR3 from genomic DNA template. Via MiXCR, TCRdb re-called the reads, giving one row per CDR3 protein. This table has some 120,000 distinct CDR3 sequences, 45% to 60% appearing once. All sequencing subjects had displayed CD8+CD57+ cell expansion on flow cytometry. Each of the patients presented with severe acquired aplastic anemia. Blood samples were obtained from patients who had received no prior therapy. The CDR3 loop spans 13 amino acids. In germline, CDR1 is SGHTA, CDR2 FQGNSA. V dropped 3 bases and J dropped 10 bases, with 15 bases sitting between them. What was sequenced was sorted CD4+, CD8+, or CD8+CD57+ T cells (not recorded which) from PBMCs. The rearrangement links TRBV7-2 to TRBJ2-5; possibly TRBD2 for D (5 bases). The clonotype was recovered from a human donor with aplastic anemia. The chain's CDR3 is CASSLNTGGSQYF. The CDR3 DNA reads TGTGCCAGCAGCTTGAATACGGGTGGGAGCCAGTACTTC.